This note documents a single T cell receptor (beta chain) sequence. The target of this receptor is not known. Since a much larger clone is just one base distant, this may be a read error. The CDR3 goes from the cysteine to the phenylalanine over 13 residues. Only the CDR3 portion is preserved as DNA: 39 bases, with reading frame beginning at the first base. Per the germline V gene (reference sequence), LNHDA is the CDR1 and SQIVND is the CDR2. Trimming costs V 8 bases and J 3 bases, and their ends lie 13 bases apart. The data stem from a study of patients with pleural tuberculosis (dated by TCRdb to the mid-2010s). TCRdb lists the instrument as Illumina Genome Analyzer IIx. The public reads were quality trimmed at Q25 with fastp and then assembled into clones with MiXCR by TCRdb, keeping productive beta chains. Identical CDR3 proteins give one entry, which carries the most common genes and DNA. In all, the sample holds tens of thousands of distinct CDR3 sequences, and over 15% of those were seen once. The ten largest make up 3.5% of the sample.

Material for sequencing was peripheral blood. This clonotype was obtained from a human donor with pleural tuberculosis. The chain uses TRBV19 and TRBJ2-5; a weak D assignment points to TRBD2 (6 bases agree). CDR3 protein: CASRGTTEETQYF. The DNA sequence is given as TGTGCCAGTCGCGGGACCACAGAAGAGACCCAGTACTTC.